This T cell receptor (beta chain) was profiled in a study of blood T cell repertoires in COVID-19. About the study: Italy, Spain and the United States were the sources of the convalescent and acute COVID-19 samples. The analysed material was cDNA or gDNA that came from T cells, B-cell-depleted T cells, or PBMCs.

The germline CDR1 and CDR2 sequences are LNHDA and SQIVND (reference sequence). V dropped 0 bases and J dropped 5 bases, with 5 bases sitting between them. The CDR3 spans 13 residues. In the authors' methods: The authors estimated nucleated cell counts from reference gene primer amplification. Libraries were prepared by immunoSEQ multiplex PCR; TCRdb keeps only in-frame clonotypes and omits some of them. That table furnishes V, J and clone size, whereas the DNA furnished D and trimming. This table holds more than 90,000 clones, 85% found once. This clone appeared a few times. This sequence was found in a woman aged 70-85 years with active or convalescent COVID-19. What was sequenced was peripheral blood. This chain links TRBV19 with TRBJ1-5, with no clear D. In DNA form, the CDR3 reads TGTGCCAGTAGTATAGACAGATATCAGCCCCAGCATTTT. Translated: CASSIDRYQPQHF.